A single TCR beta chain is shown here with its context. The antigen is not known. V was clipped by 2 bases and J by 4 bases, with 12 bases between them. CDR3 size: 14 residues. The germline gives CDR1 SGHDT, CDR2 YYEEEE. This sample was taken from a study of T cells in narcolepsy. Whole-study results and caveats: In some patient and control memory CD4+ samples, autoreactive clones were absent.

The data were produced by immunoSEQ multiplex PCR, yet TCRdb's version contains in-frame clones alone and is incomplete. Of 30,000 or so clones listed, 82% are singletons. The chain combines TRBV5-6 with TRBJ2-5; TRBD1 or TRBD2 may be the D gene (6 bases each). What was sequenced was CD45RA- memory CD4+ T cells from PBMCs. This clonotype was sampled from a human donor with narcolepsy. The CDR3 is CASSLRGAGETQYF. The CDR3 DNA is TGTGCCAGCAGCTTAAGGGGGGCTGGAGAGACCCAGTACTTC.